The rows below give T cell receptor beta chains drawn from one sample of a study of OX40 agonist ivuxolimab in advanced cancers. Clones were sequenced by immunoSEQ multiplex PCR, and TCRdb holds only the in-frame ones, with some missing. The sample lists 77,000 or so clones, more than 80% occurring once. Sequenced here: CD4+ or CD8+ T cells sorted from blood, sampled in a trial of the OX40 agonist ivuxolimab. The source of these receptors is an adult with an advanced solid tumor such as melanoma, head and neck, liver or kidney cancer. The CDR3 runs from the conserved cysteine through the conserved F or W. Each record gives: V gene, D gene, clone size, J gene, CDR3 DNA, CDR3 protein. The D gene is left open where the match is weak. Expanded clones are given a class, and other clones once, few, many or no size at all.

v_gene: TRBV7-6
d_gene: -
abundance: -
j_gene: TRBJ1-1
CDR3nt: TGTGCCAGCAGCTTAGTGGAGGACACTGAAGCTTTCTTT
CDR3aa: CASSLVEDTEAFF

v_gene: TRBV15
d_gene: -
abundance: -
j_gene: TRBJ2-2
CDR3nt: TGTGCCACCAGGGTTGGGGGGCCGAACACCGGGGAGCTGTTTTTT
CDR3aa: CATRVGGPNTGELFF

v_gene: TRBV21-1
d_gene: -
abundance: -
j_gene: TRBJ2-5
CDR3nt: TGTGCCAGCAGCAAAGGGTCGGGGCAGACCCAGTACTTC
CDR3aa: CASSKGSGQTQYF

v_gene: TRBV19
d_gene: -
abundance: few
j_gene: TRBJ1-2
CDR3nt: TGTGCCAGTAGTAGCGCATCCCGGGGCTATGGCTACACCTTC
CDR3aa: CASSSASRGYGYTF

v_gene: TRBV6-5
d_gene: -
abundance: -
j_gene: TRBJ2-7
CDR3nt: TGTGCCAGCAGTTACCTCCCGGGGGAGATAAGCGAGCAGTACTTC
CDR3aa: CASSYLPGEISEQYF

v_gene: TRBV14
d_gene: -
abundance: few
j_gene: TRBJ1-6
CDR3nt: TGTGCCAGCAGCCAAGGCAGGGAGAATTCACCCCTCCACTTT
CDR3aa: CASSQGRENSPLHF

v_gene: TRBV18
d_gene: TRBD1
abundance: -
j_gene: TRBJ1-4
CDR3nt: TGTGCCAGCTCGTACCGGGACAGGGGTTCAACTAATGAAAAACTGTTTTTT
CDR3aa: CASSYRDRGSTNEKLFF

v_gene: TRBV6-4
d_gene: -
abundance: -
j_gene: TRBJ1-5
CDR3nt: TGTGCCAGCAGCGTGATTGGTGGCGCTCAGCCCCAGCATTTT
CDR3aa: CASSVIGGAQPQHF

v_gene: TRBV19
d_gene: -
abundance: -
j_gene: TRBJ2-1
CDR3nt: TGTGCCAGTAGTGGGCAACTGCTAGGTCCAACGAGGCAGTTCTTC
CDR3aa: CASSGQLLGPTRQFF

v_gene: TRBV5-4
d_gene: TRBD1
abundance: -
j_gene: TRBJ2-7
CDR3nt: TGTGCCAGCAGCTCGGGACAGGGGAACTACGAGCAGTACTTC
CDR3aa: CASSSGQGNYEQYF

v_gene: TRBV2
d_gene: -
abundance: -
j_gene: TRBJ2-3
CDR3nt: TGTGCCAGCAAGTTTTACGTCCGGACTCTCGGGGATACGCAGTATTTT
CDR3aa: CASKFYVRTLGDTQYF

v_gene: TRBV14
d_gene: TRBD2
abundance: -
j_gene: TRBJ2-1
CDR3nt: TGTGCCAGCAGCCAAGACCCGACTAGCGTCTACAATGAGCAGTTCTTC
CDR3aa: CASSQDPTSVYNEQFF

v_gene: TRBV5-8
d_gene: -
abundance: -
j_gene: TRBJ1-6
CDR3nt: TGTGCCAGCAGCTTGGAAGAGGGGCTGGCCCCCCTCCACTTT
CDR3aa: CASSLEEGLAPLHF

v_gene: TRBV7-3
d_gene: TRBD2
abundance: -
j_gene: TRBJ2-2
CDR3nt: TGTGCCAGCAGTCACGTCCCGGGACTAGAACCCTGGGAGCTGTTTTTT
CDR3aa: CASSHVPGLEPWELFF

v_gene: TRBV28
d_gene: -
abundance: -
j_gene: TRBJ1-3
CDR3nt: TGTGCCAGCAGCCCCCAGGTCTCTGGAAACACCATATATTTT
CDR3aa: CASSPQVSGNTIYF

v_gene: TRBV30
d_gene: -
abundance: -
j_gene: TRBJ1-1
CDR3nt: TGTGCCTGGAGTACTACGCAGGGGCGAGCTTTCTTT
CDR3aa: CAWSTTQGRAFF

v_gene: TRBV19
d_gene: TRBD1
abundance: -
j_gene: TRBJ1-3
CDR3nt: TGTGCCAGTACCTTGGACAGGGCGAGCGGAAACACCATATATTTT
CDR3aa: CASTLDRASGNTIYF